This T cell receptor beta chain was found in a study of T-cell reconstitution after alpha-beta-depleted transplantation in children. Study results and limitations: At around two months after transplant, the alpha-beta T cells were reportedly derived from several hundred expanded clones that came from non-depleted graft cells.

Unique molecular identifiers were used in preparing the TCRbeta library. One entry per CDR3 protein results from TCRdb running MiXCR on the PCR reads. The data contain around 440,000 distinct CDR3 sequences, 10% to 13% of them singletons. This clonotype was found many times. Its antigen is not identified. This CDR3 contains 14 residues. The V segment lost 0 bases and the J segment 7 bases; nucleotides outside the gene matches: 4. This rearrangement joins TRBV12-3 or TRBV12-4 to TRBJ2-7, with 9 bases aligning to TRBD2. This sequence originates from a child aged 2 to 10 with inherited bone marrow failure, due to receive a stem cell transplant. This material consisted of PBMCs, taken before TCRalphabeta/CD19-depleted stem cell transplant. The CDR3 DNA is TGTGCCAGCAGTTTAGCTAGCGGGAGAGGTGAGCAGTACTTC. Translating it yields CASSLASGRGEQYF.